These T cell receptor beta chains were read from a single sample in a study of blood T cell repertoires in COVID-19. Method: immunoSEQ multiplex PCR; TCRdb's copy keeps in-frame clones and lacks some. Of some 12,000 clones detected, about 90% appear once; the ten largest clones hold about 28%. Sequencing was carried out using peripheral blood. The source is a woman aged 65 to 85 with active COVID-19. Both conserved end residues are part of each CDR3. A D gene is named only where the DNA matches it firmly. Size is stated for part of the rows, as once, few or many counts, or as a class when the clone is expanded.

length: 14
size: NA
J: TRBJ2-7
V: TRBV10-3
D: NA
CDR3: CAISGAGSLYEQYF
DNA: TGTGCCATCAGTGGGGCCGGTTCTCTTTACGAGCAGTACTTC

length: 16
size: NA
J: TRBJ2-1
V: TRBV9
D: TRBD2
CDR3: CASSTLPTSGRGEQFF
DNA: TGTGCCAGCAGCACCCTCCCGACTAGCGGGAGAGGTGAGCAGTTCTTC

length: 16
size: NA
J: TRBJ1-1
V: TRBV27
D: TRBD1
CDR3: CASSSAGTGFSSEAFF
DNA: TGTGCCAGCAGCTCAGCCGGGACAGGGTTTTCTTCCGAAGCTTTCTTT

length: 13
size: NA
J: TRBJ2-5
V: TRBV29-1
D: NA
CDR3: CSVEPGKGETQYF
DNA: TGCAGCGTTGAGCCAGGGAAGGGCGAGACCCAGTACTTC

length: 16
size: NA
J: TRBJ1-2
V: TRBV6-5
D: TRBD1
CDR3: CASSYSRTGGNYGYTF
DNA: TGTGCCAGCAGTTACTCCAGGACAGGGGGCAACTATGGCTACACCTTC

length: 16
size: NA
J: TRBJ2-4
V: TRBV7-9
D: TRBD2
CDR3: CASSQSQAGGRNIQYF
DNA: TGTGCCAGCAGCCAGTCCCAAGCGGGAGGTAGAAACATTCAGTACTTC

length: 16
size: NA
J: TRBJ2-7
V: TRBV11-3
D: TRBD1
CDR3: CASSHSTGTGFNEQYF
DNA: TGTGCCAGCAGCCATTCTACCGGGACAGGGTTCAACGAGCAGTACTTC

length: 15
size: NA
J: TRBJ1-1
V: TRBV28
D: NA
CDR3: CASSLQVSTDTEAFF
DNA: TGTGCCAGCAGTTTACAGGTTTCAACGGACACTGAAGCTTTCTTT

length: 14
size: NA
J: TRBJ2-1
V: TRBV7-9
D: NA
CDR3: CASSAEQVYNEQFF
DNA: TGTGCCAGCAGCGCAGAACAGGTCTACAATGAGCAGTTCTTC

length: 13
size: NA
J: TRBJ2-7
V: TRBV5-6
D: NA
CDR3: CASSAQLGREQYF
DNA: TGTGCCAGCAGCGCTCAACTAGGTAGGGAGCAGTACTTC

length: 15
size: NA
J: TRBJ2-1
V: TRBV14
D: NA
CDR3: CASSPWAGSYNEQFF
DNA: TGTGCCAGCAGCCCCTGGGCGGGCTCCTACAATGAGCAGTTCTTC

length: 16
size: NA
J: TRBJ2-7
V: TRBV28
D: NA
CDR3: CASRTTSTRAPYEQYF
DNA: TGTGCCAGCAGAACTACGTCTACTAGGGCCCCCTACGAGCAGTACTTC

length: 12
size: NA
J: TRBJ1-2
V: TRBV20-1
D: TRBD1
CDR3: CSASQGGMGYTF
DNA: TGCAGTGCTAGTCAGGGGGGTATGGGCTACACCTTC

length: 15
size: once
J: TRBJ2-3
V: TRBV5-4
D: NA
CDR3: CASSLGGGGADTQYF
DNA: TGTGCCAGCAGCTTGGGGGGTGGGGGCGCAGATACGCAGTATTTT

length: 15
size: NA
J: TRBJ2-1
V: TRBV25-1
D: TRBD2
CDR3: CASSNSGRLYNEQFF
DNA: TGTGCCAGCAGTAATAGCGGGAGGCTTTACAATGAGCAGTTCTTC

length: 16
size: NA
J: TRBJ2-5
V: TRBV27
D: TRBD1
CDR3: CASSSYRDRGPETQYF
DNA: TGTGCCAGCAGTTCCTACCGGGACAGGGGGCCCGAGACCCAGTACTTC

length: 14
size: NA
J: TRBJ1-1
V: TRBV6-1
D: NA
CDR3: CASSEPAMNTEAFF
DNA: TGTGCCAGCAGTGAACCAGCGATGAACACTGAAGCTTTCTTT

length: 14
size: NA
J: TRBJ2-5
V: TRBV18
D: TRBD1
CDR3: CASSPTGGTETQYF
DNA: TGTGCCAGCTCACCTACAGGGGGCACGGAGACCCAGTACTTC

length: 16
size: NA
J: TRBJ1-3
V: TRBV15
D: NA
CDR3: CATSRGGLLSGNTIYF
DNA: TGTGCCACCAGCAGAGGGGGACTGCTCTCTGGAAACACCATATATTTT

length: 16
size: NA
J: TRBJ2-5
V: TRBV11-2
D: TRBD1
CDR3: CASSPLWTGGSETQYF
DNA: TGTGCCAGCAGCCCTTTGTGGACAGGGGGATCAGAGACCCAGTACTTC

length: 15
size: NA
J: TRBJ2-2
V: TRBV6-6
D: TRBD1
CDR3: CASTPGQLNTGELFF
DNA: TGTGCCAGCACTCCGGGACAGTTGAACACCGGGGAGCTGTTTTTT

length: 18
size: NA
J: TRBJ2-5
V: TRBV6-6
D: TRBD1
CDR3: CASSHDRGRASGQETQYF
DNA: TGTGCCAGCAGTCATGACAGGGGGCGTGCTAGCGGACAAGAGACCCAGTACTTC

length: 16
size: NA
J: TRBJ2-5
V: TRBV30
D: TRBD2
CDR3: CAWSGGLAGYQETQYF
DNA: TGTGCCTGGAGCGGGGGACTAGCGGGGTACCAAGAGACCCAGTACTTC

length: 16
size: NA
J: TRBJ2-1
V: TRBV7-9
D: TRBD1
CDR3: CASSATGTGAYNEQFF
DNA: TGTGCCAGCAGCGCGACCGGGACAGGGGCCTACAATGAGCAGTTCTTC

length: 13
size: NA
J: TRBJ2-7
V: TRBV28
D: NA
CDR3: CASSSQSSYEQYF
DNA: TGTGCCAGCAGTTCACAGAGCTCCTACGAGCAGTACTTC

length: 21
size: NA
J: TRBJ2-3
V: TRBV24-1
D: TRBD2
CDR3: CATSDPSGRSQTARGTDTQYF
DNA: TGTGCCACCAGTGATCCTAGCGGGAGGAGCCAGACTGCCAGGGGCACAGATACGCAGTATTTT

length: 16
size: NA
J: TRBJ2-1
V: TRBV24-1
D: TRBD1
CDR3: CATSDSMTGAGNEQFF
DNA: TGTGCCACCAGTGATTCAATGACAGGGGCGGGCAATGAGCAGTTCTTC

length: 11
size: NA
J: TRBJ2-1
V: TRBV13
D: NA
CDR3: CASRQRNEQFF
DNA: TGTGCCAGCAGGCAGCGGAATGAGCAGTTCTTC

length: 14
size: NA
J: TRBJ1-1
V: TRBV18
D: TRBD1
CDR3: CASSPGQGTSRAFF
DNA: TGTGCCAGCTCACCCGGACAGGGGACTAGTCGAGCTTTCTTT

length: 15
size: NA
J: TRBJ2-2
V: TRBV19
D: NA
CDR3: CASSIEGSNTGELFF
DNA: TGTGCCAGTAGTATAGAGGGCAGCAACACCGGGGAGCTGTTTTTT

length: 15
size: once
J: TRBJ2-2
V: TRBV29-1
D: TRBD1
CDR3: CSVEGTGPYTGELFF
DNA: TGCAGCGTGGAAGGGACAGGTCCCTACACCGGGGAGCTGTTTTTT

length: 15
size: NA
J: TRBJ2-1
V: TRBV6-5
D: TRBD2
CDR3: CASSFGTSGTNEQFF
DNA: TGTGCCAGCAGTTTCGGGACTAGCGGGACCAATGAGCAGTTCTTC

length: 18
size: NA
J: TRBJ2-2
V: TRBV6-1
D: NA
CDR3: CASSENPPQTTRGGELFF
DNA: TGTGCCAGCAGTGAGAACCCCCCACAAACTACCCGCGGCGGGGAGCTGTTTTTT

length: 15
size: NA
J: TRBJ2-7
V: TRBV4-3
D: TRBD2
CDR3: CASSQDRLAGWEQYF
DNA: TGCGCCAGCAGCCAAGATAGGCTAGCGGGATGGGAGCAGTACTTC

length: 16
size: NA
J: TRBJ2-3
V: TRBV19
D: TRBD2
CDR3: CASSIVASGVTDTQYF
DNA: TGTGCCAGTAGTATAGTCGCGAGCGGGGTTACAGATACGCAGTATTTT

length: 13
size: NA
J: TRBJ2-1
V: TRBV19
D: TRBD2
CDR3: CASSLSGRNEQFF
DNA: TGTGCCAGTAGTCTTAGCGGGAGGAATGAGCAGTTCTTC

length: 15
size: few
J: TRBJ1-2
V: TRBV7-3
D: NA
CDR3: CASSLTSSGNYGYTF
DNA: TGTGCCAGCAGCTTAACGAGTTCGGGGAACTATGGCTACACCTTC

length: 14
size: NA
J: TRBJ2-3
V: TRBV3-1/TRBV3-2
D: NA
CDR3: CASSQGLTPDTQYF
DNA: TGTGCCAGCAGTCAGGGACTTACCCCAGATACGCAGTATTTT

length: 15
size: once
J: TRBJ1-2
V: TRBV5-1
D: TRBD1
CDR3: CASSGTGTGDYGYTF
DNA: TGCGCCAGCAGCGGGACCGGGACAGGGGATTATGGCTACACCTTC

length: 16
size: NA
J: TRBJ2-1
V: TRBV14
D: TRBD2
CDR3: CASSVSGSTPIHEQFF
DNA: TGTGCCAGCAGCGTTAGCGGGAGCACGCCGATCCATGAGCAGTTCTTC

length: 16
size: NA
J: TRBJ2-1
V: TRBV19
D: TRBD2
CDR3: CASSIVDGRLYNEQFF
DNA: TGTGCCAGTAGTATAGTAGACGGGAGGCTCTACAATGAGCAGTTCTTC

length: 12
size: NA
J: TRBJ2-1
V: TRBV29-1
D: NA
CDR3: CSTAPPPGEQFF
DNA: TGCAGCACCGCACCGCCTCCCGGGGAGCAGTTCTTC

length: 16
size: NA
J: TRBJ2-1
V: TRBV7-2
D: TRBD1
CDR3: CASSSRTGSSYNEQFF
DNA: TGTGCCAGCAGCTCTAGGACAGGATCGTCTTACAATGAGCAGTTCTTC

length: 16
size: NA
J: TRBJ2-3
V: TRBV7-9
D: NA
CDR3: CASSLALGWNGDTQYF
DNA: TGTGCCAGCAGCTTAGCGTTGGGCTGGAACGGAGATACGCAGTATTTT

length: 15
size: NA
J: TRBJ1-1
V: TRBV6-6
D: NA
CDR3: CASSYLEGVNTEAFF
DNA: TGTGCCAGCAGTTACCTAGAAGGAGTGAACACTGAAGCTTTCTTT

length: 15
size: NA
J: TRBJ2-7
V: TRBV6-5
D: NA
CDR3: CASSYSVQAAYEQYF
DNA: TGTGCCAGCAGTTACTCGGTCCAGGCCGCCTACGAGCAGTACTTC

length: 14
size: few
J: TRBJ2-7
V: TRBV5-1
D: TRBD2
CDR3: CASSWGLAGYEQYF
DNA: TGCGCCAGCAGCTGGGGACTAGCGGGGTACGAGCAGTACTTC

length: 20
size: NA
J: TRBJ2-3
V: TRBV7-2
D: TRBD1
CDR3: CASSLAADRVWGGSTDTQYF
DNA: TGTGCCAGCAGCTTAGCGGCGGACAGGGTGTGGGGCGGGAGCACAGATACGCAGTATTTT

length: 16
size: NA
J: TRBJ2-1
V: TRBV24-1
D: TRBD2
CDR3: CATSGQTSGRYNEQFF
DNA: TGTGCCACCAGTGGCCAAACTAGCGGGAGGTACAATGAGCAGTTCTTC

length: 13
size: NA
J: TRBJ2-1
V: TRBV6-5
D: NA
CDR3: CASSYERRAEQFF
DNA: TGTGCCAGCAGTTACGAGAGGAGGGCTGAGCAGTTCTTC

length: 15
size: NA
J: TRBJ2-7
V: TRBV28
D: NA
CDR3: CASSFHPMGAGEQYF
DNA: TGTGCCAGCAGTTTTCATCCCATGGGGGCCGGCGAGCAGTACTTC

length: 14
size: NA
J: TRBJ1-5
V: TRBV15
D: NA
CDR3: CATSRDTGDRPQHF
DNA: TGTGCCACCAGCAGAGATACGGGGGATCGGCCCCAGCATTTT

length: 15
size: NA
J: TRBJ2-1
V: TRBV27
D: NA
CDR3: CASSLGSGYYNEQFF
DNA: TGTGCCAGCAGTTTAGGGTCAGGGTACTACAATGAGCAGTTCTTC

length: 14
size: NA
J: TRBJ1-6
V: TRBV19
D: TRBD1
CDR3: CASRDRDLNSPLHF
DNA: TGTGCCAGTAGGGACAGGGACCTAAATTCACCCCTCCACTTT

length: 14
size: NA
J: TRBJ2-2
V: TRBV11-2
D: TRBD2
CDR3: CASGSSGSYRELFF
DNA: TGTGCCAGCGGGTCTAGCGGGAGTTATCGGGAGCTGTTTTTT

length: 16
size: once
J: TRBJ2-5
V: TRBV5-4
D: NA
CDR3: CASNSGGDRKQETQYF
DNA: TGTGCCAGCAACTCTGGAGGGGACAGAAAACAAGAGACCCAGTACTTC